The TCR beta chain described here comes from a study of beta chain features in type 1 diabetes. Study information: Taken together, all samples contributed around 100,000,000 examined sorted cells. Study-wide results and limits: Significant though moderate, a shortening of TCRB CDR3s appeared in all four CD4+ subsets of Type 1 diabetes patients. Within the patient group, naive, central memory and Treg TCRB repertoires appeared more similar to each other than within healthy donors. The study found fewer insertions and more deletions at VDJ junctions in type 1 diabetes patients.

The whole isolated RNA underwent reverse transcription, so sequencing captured expressed TCRB transcripts. Repertoires were generated with immunoSEQ multiplex PCR, while TCRdb's copy carries only in-frame clones and drops some. The sample lists tens of thousands of clones, about 66% seen once, with approximately 2.3% in the top ten. This clone has a handful of counts. Its antigen is currently unknown. Per the germline V gene, CDR1 is MNHNS and CDR2 is SASEGT. The V gene lost 4 bases and the J gene lost 12 bases, with 10 bases spanning the gap. The CDR3 runs to 10 residues. This chain joins TRBV6-1 and TRBJ2-7; weak D call: TRBD2 (6 bases). Sequenced sample: Tregs from blood. This TCR derives from a woman between 18 and 30 years old with type 1 diabetes. CDR3 sequence (DNA): TGTGCCAGCAGTGCTGGGAGGCCGTACTTC. Protein product: CASSAGRPYF.